A selection of T cell receptor beta chains follows, all from one sample in a study of CD8 T cells in Susac syndrome. TCRdb analysed the immunoSEQ multiplex PCR reads with MiXCR anew, one entry per CDR3 protein. The table lists 200,000 to 300,000 distinct CDR3 sequences, around 96% of them singletons. The sequenced material came from CD4+ T cells from PBMCs. The receptors stem from a human donor with Susac syndrome. Both conserved end residues are part of each CDR3. A D gene is named only where the DNA matches it firmly. Clone size appears in some rows only: once, few, many, or a class for an expanded clone.

d_gene	v_gene	j_gene	len	abundance	CDR3aa	CDR3nt
.	TRBV20-1	TRBJ2-2	14	.	CSALRQTNTGELFF	TGCAGTGCTCTACGCCAAACTAACACCGGGGAGCTGTTTTTT
.	TRBV14	TRBJ1-4	17	.	CASSPGRSLRVREKLFF	TGTGCCAGCAGCCCAGGAAGGAGCCTCCGAGTAAGGGAAAAACTGTTTTTT
.	TRBV16	TRBJ1-2	14	.	CASSQNQVSGGYTF	TGTGCCAGCAGCCAAAACCAGGTATCCGGGGGCTACACCTTC
TRBD2	TRBV2	TRBJ2-5	16	.	CASSGWRSGGQETQYF	TGTGCCAGCAGTGGCTGGAGGTCGGGAGGGCAGGAGACCCAGTACTTC
.	TRBV27	TRBJ1-1	13	.	CASSFVGDTEAFF	TGTGCCAGCAGTTTTGTCGGGGACACTGAAGCTTTCTTT
TRBD2	TRBV11-3	TRBJ2-1	19	.	CASTTDGRAWGRLYNEQFF	TGTGCCAGCACCACCGACGGGAGGGCCTGGGGGAGACTCTACAATGAGCAGTTCTTC
.	TRBV12-3/TRBV12-4	TRBJ2-2	13	few	CASSPRDTGELFF	TGTGCCAGCAGTCCGCGGGACACCGGGGAGCTGTTTTTT
.	TRBV6-6	TRBJ2-5	15	.	CASSYVADRQETQYF	TGTGCCAGCAGTTACGTGGCTGATAGGCAAGAGACCCAGTACTTC
.	TRBV20-1	TRBJ1-1	13	.	CSVQDSSNTEAFF	TGCAGTGTCCAGGACAGCTCAAACACTGAAGCTTTCTTT
.	TRBV4-1	TRBJ2-7	15	.	CASSLAYSQGYEQYF	TGCGCCAGCAGCCTCGCTTACTCCCAGGGGTACGAGCAGTACTTC
.	TRBV9	TRBJ1-5	14	.	CASSVGGGNQPQHF	TGTGCCAGCAGCGTAGGGGGAGGGAATCAGCCCCAGCATTTT
.	TRBV6-5	TRBJ2-1	13	.	CASSYSSGYEQFF	TGTGCCAGCAGTTACTCTTCAGGGTATGAGCAGTTCTTC
.	TRBV9	TRBJ2-1	15	.	CASSVSIERYNEQFF	TGTGCCAGCAGCGTATCGATAGAGAGGTACAATGAGCAGTTCTTC
.	TRBV20-1	TRBJ2-7	11	.	CSAAWGLEQYF	TGCAGTGCTGCCTGGGGTCTGGAGCAGTACTTC
TRBD2	TRBV4-2	TRBJ2-1	18	.	CASSQDGGVSLAGIEQFF	TGTGCCAGCAGCCAAGATGGGGGCGTTTCACTAGCGGGAATTGAGCAGTTCTTC